A single sample is the source of the 14 T cell receptor beta chains below, sequenced in a study of blood T cell repertoires in COVID-19. Clones were read by immunoSEQ multiplex PCR, and TCRdb kept only the in-frame ones, dropping some. The data show 100,000 or so clones, about 96% seen once. The sample taken for sequencing was peripheral blood. The receptors derive from a human donor with active COVID-19. The donor label of this sample is uncertain.

The chain combines TRBV28 with TRBJ1-6; D perhaps matches TRBD1 (5 bases). Trimming stripped 7 bases from V and 11 bases from J, with 24 bases between. The CDR3 totals 16 residues. The germline CDR1 and CDR2 sequences are MDHEN and SYDVKM. The CDR3 reads CASTLTGGSWGAPLHF. The CDR3 DNA reads TGTGCCAGCACCCTTACCGGGGGTTCCTGGGGGGCACCCCTCCACTTT.

The CDR3 reads CASTLAGVSYNEQFF. The CDR3, as DNA: TGTGCCAGCACCTTAGCGGGAGTTTCTTACAATGAGCAGTTCTTC. V usage is TRBV9 and J usage is TRBJ2-1, with TRBD2 identical over 9 bases. CDR1 is SGDLS and CDR2 is YYNGEE in the germline V gene. The CDR3 has 15 residues. With 6 bases clipped from V and 4 bases from J, the junction kept 8 bases outside the gene matches.

V is TRBV5-5 and J is TRBJ2-6; TRBD1 might be the D (5 bases). Germline V gene data show CDR1 as SGHKS and CDR2 as YYEKEE (reference sequence). Trimming stripped 0 bases from V and 1 base from J, with 5 bases between. The CDR3 sequence is 15 residues long. The CDR3 loop reads CASSLGQSGANVLTF. The CDR3 region has the DNA TGTGCCAGCAGCTTGGGACAGTCTGGGGCCAACGTCCTGACTTTC.

The chain is built from TRBV20-1 and TRBJ1-5; D not resolved. In germline, CDR1 is DFQATT, CDR2 SNEGSKA (reference sequence). This CDR3 is built from 13 residues. The V end lost 3 bases, the J end lost 6 bases, and 12 bases lay between the germline ends. The CDR3 nucleotides read TGCAGTGCTAGTTTCGGGTTCGGTCAGCCCCAGCATTTT. It codes for CSASFGFGQPQHF.

V is TRBV6-1 and J is TRBJ2-3; 9 bases are a match to TRBD1. Germline CDR1 is MNHNS and CDR2 is SASEGT. CDR3 length: 18 residues. Losses at the gene ends were 1 base for V and 0 bases for J; bases not matched to a gene: 8. The CDR3 DNA follows: TGTGCCAGCAGTGAAGTTGGGACAGGGTGGGATAGCACAGATACGCAGTATTTT. This codes for CASSEVGTGWDSTDTQYF.

V usage is TRBV6-2 or TRBV6-3 and J usage is TRBJ2-5; 10 bases match TRBD2. Trimming cost V 0 bases and J 9 bases; bases outside gene matches: 16. The CDR3 consists of 18 residues. The germline gives CDR1 MNHEY, CDR2 SVGEGT. In DNA form, the CDR3 reads TGTGCCAGCAGTTACTCGGCTAGGAGCGGGAGGGCCAGTGAGGCCCAGTACTTC. Amino acids: CASSYSARSGRASEAQYF.

This chain links TRBV18 with TRBJ2-3; 7 positions match TRBD2. The CDR3 loop spans 15 amino acids. Looked up from germline, CDR1 is KGHSH and CDR2 is LQKENI. J lost 2 bases, V lost 6 bases, and 8 bases had no gene match. CDR3 protein: CASSGASGYTDTQYF. The CDR3 DNA is TGTGCCAGCTCCGGGGCTAGCGGATACACAGATACGCAGTATTTT.

This chain uses TRBV2 with TRBJ1-2, with D unclear. This CDR3 spans 13 amino acids. Germline V gene data show CDR1 as SNHLY and CDR2 as FYNNEI. The ends were cut back, 1 base at V and 6 bases at J, with 9 bases in the middle. The CDR3 here is CASSEGKSDGYTF. In DNA form, the CDR3 reads TGTGCCAGCAGTGAAGGTAAATCGGATGGCTACACCTTC.

The rearrangement links TRBV18 to TRBJ1-4; no definite D call. CDR1 is KGHSH, CDR2 LQKENI, per germline. V was shortened by 4 bases and J by 7 bases, with 10 bases between the two germline ends. CDR3 length equals 13 residues. The CDR3 coding sequence is TGTGCCAGCTCACAAGGTCGAGGTGAAAAACTGTTTTTT. It specifies CASSQGRGEKLFF.

V and J are TRBV29-1 and TRBJ1-1, with 9 bases identical to TRBD1. This CDR3 region has 13 residues. The germline CDR1 and CDR2 sequences are SQVTM and ANQGSEA. J lost 4 bases, V lost 7 bases, and 7 bases had no gene match. In nucleotides, the CDR3 is TGCAGCGCACCGGGACAGGGTGGCACTGAAGCTTTCTTT. As protein: CSAPGQGGTEAFF.

The rearrangement uses TRBV14 and TRBJ2-2, with D possibly matching TRBD2 (6 bases). CDR3 length: 15 amino acids. V lost 1 base and J lost 6, with 12 bases in between. CDR1 is SGHDN and CDR2 is FVKESK in the germline V gene. The CDR3: CASSQAITGAGELFF. DNA for the CDR3: TGTGCCAGCAGCCAAGCAATCACGGGAGCCGGGGAGCTGTTTTTT.

The V gene is TRBV29-1, the J gene TRBJ2-7; 13 bases line up with TRBD2. Germline loops: CDR1 SQVTM, CDR2 ANQGSEA. The CDR3 has 15 amino acids. The J segment lost 4 bases and the V segment lost 3 bases, leaving 6 bases of the junction unmatched. This chain's CDR3 is CSVDTSGRAGYEQYF. For the CDR3, the DNA is TGCAGCGTTGATACTAGCGGGAGGGCTGGTTACGAGCAGTACTTC.

This chain connects TRBV4-1 to TRBJ2-7; 9 bases line up with TRBD1. The V and J ends lost 4 bases and 2 bases, in that order; junction bases with no gene match: 15. This CDR3 has 18 amino acids. Germline V lookup: CDR1 MGHRA, CDR2 YSYEKL. This chain's CDR3 is CASSLVPSGTGMAYEQYF. The CDR3 nucleotides read TGCGCCAGCAGCCTCGTCCCGAGTGGGACAGGGATGGCCTACGAGCAGTACTTC.

The gene calls are TRBV24-1 and TRBJ2-2; the D gene is possibly TRBD2 (6 bases). The CDR3 covers 18 residues. With 1 base removed from V and 1 base from J, the gap between germline ends came to 15 bases. Germline V gene lookup returns CDR1 KGHDR and CDR2 SFDVKD. Here the CDR3 reads CATSDLSPEGGNTGELFF. The CDR3, as DNA: TGTGCCACCAGTGATTTATCCCCCGAGGGAGGGAACACCGGGGAGCTGTTTTTT.